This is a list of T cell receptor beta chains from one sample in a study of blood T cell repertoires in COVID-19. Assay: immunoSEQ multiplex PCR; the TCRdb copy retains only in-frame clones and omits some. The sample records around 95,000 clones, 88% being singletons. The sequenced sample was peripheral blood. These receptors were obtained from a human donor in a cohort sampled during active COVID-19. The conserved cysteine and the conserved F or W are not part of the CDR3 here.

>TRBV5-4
ASSFEGLGNTEAF
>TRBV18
ASSLGQGIPYEQY
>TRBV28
ASSLNTGELF
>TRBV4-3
ASSQGREWGDTQY
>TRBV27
ASSLTGGLGEQY
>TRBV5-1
ASSFLGQRFNEQF
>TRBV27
ASRQGGVPNSPLH
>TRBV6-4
ASSAFIGREGGYEQY
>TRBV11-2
ASSLVRRSSGNTIY
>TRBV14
ASSQENRGQETQY
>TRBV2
ASSKTGLNRNEQY
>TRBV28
ASRTILLYEQY
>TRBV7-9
ASSSPTGYTEAF
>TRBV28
ASSRASQPQH
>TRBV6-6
ASSYEREVDEQY
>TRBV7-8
ASSLADSVTGELF
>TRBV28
ASIPGNSNQPQH
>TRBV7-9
ASSAILRSGANVLT
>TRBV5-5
ASSLDSSGREAYNEQF
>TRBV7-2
ASSLEGPNEQF
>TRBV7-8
ASSGQGLSNQPQH
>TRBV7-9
ASSTTGNTEAF
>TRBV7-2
ASSLRGDRSLNQPQH
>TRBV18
ASSPGGSPAYNDEQF
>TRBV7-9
ASSLAVGDHT
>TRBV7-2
ASSPGQGNQPQH
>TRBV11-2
ASSRSGGRVYEQY
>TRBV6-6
ASILTPSGKADTQY
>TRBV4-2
ASSQGSYEQY
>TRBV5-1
ASRAGTGPTGELF
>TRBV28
ASSSRTSGLSWDEQF
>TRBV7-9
ASSSPEGGHPYEQY
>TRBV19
ASGDRGRLDSNQPQH
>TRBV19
ASSIGQLLSGNTIY
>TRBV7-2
ASSLASGNTGELF
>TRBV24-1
ATSDRLQPQH